One and the same sample provided the 13 T cell receptor beta chains below, sequenced in a study of CD8+ T cells in alopecia areata. RNA was isolated and reverse transcribed to cDNA, the sequencing template. The table came from immunoSEQ multiplex PCR; TCRdb's copy has only in-frame clones and leaves some out. Among 150,000 or so clones listed, roughly 62% were seen once. This specimen was CD4+ T cells sorted from blood, taken at week 0. The receptors shown here come from a human donor with alopecia areata.

The chain uses TRBV7-9 and TRBJ2-7, with 9 positions matching TRBD1. CDR3 size: 16 residues. With V trimmed by 5 bases and J by 3 bases, 11 bases remained unmatched. Germline CDR1 SEHNR, CDR2 FQNEAQ (reference sequence). As DNA, the CDR3 is TGTGCCAGCAGCCCGAATACAGGGGGCGGTCGCTACGAGCAGTACTTC. Protein product: CASSPNTGGGRYEQYF.

This sequence joins TRBV30 and TRBJ1-2, with 7 bases lining up with TRBD1. Germline V lookup: CDR1 GTSNPN, CDR2 SVGIG (reference sequence). The V gene end was trimmed by 5 bases and the J gene end by 7 bases; junction bases not matched to a gene: 10. The CDR3 has 13 residues. CDR3 sequence: CAWSFQGVSGYTF. DNA of the CDR3: TGTGCCTGGTCCTTTCAGGGGGTTTCTGGCTACACCTTC.

This chain joins TRBV5-1 and TRBJ2-1, with 8 bases fitting TRBD1. The CDR3 contains 17 residues. V dropped 2 bases and J dropped 0; count of bases not matched to a gene: 7. Germline V gene lookup returns CDR1 SGHRS and CDR2 YFSETQ. The CDR3 DNA follows: TGCGCCAGCAGCTTTTTCGGACAGGGAATCTCCTACAATGAGCAGTTCTTC. Translated: CASSFFGQGISYNEQFF.

The chain carries TRBV2 and TRBJ2-1, with 8 nucleotides matching TRBD1. In germline, CDR1 is SNHLY, CDR2 FYNNEI. This CDR3 spans 16 amino acids. The V gene end was trimmed by 5 bases and the J gene end by 7 bases; junction bases not matched to a gene: 13. CDR3 in amino acids: CASSKQGGRGWNEQFF. The CDR3 DNA reads as TGTGCCAGCAGTAAACAGGGGGGCCGTGGATGGAATGAGCAGTTCTTC.

The chain has TRBV27 and TRBJ2-5; 10 bases are shared with TRBD2. This CDR3 contains 16 residues. With V trimmed by 6 bases and J by 5 bases, 12 bases remained unmatched. In germline, CDR1 is MNHEY, CDR2 SMNVEV (reference sequence). The CDR3 nucleotides are TGTGCCAGCAGCTCCCAGAGCGGGGGGGCGTTTGAGACCCAGTACTTC. This gives the protein CASSSQSGGAFETQYF.

V gene TRBV30 combines with J gene TRBJ2-1, with TRBD1 identical over 9 bases. CDR1 is GTSNPN, CDR2 SVGIG, per germline (reference sequence). Trimming removed 3 bases from V and 8 bases from J; junction bases left unmatched: 11. This CDR3 comprises 15 residues. CDR3 in amino acids: CAWSLPGQGTDEQFF. DNA of the CDR3: TGTGCCTGGAGCCTACCGGGACAGGGCACCGATGAGCAGTTCTTC.

The CDR3 is CASSVTPTGELFF. The DNA of the CDR3 is TGTGCCAGCAGCGTAACCCCTACCGGGGAGCTGTTTTTT. The chain carries TRBV9 and TRBJ2-2; D is ambiguous. Germline CDR1 SGDLS, CDR2 YYNGEE. The CDR3 contains 13 residues. Trimming removed 1 base from V and 5 bases from J, with 6 bases in between.

V usage is TRBV6-1 and J usage is TRBJ2-2; possibly TRBD1 for D (6 bases). The V end lost 3 bases, the J end lost 0 bases, and 11 bases lay between the germline ends. This CDR3 spans 16 amino acids. The germline gives CDR1 MNHNS, CDR2 SASEGT. As DNA, the CDR3 is TGTGCCAGCAGTGACACAGGGATAGCGAACACCGGGGAGCTGTTTTTT. Translated: CASSDTGIANTGELFF.

This chain joins TRBV25-1 and TRBJ1-2, with 11 bases that match TRBD1. Per germline, CDR1 MGHDK and CDR2 SYGVNS. V lost 7 bases, J lost 8 bases, and 3 bases stayed unmatched. CDR3 size: 12 residues. The CDR3 nucleotides read TGTGCCAGCACTGGGACAGGGGGGGGCTACACCTTC. Translation: CASTGTGGGYTF.

The table lists this clone with a few counts. The sample contains more than one DNA sequence encoding this CDR3. This chain joins TRBV30 and TRBJ1-1; no clear D gene. CDR1 is GTSNPN and CDR2 is SVGIG in the germline V gene (reference sequence). V was shortened by 0 bases and J by 8 bases, with 7 bases between the two germline ends. The CDR3 is 11 amino acids. CDR3 amino acids: CAWSVRSEAFF. For the CDR3, the DNA is TGTGCCTGGAGTGTGAGGTCAGAAGCTTTCTTT.

The V and J genes are TRBV29-1 and TRBJ1-4; D gene ambiguous. The CDR3 covers 12 residues. The germline V and J ends were trimmed by 6 bases and 8 bases, with 13 bases remaining between them. CDR1 is SQVTM and CDR2 is ANQGSEA in the germline V gene. In DNA form, the CDR3 reads TGCAGCGTATATCAAGGGTCCGAAAAACTGTTTTTT. Amino acids: CSVYQGSEKLFF.

This clone has more than one count but fewer than ten. The chain carries TRBV29-1 and TRBJ1-1; 8 bases fit TRBD1. This CDR3 is built from 13 residues. Germline CDR1 reads SQVTM; CDR2 reads ANQGSEA. The V gene end was trimmed by 7 bases and the J gene end by 6 bases; junction bases not matched to a gene: 10. CDR3 sequence (DNA): TGCAGCGCACATAGGACAGGGAGGCCTGAAGCTTTCTTT. Translating gives CSAHRTGRPEAFF.

The V gene is TRBV5-6, the J gene TRBJ2-1, with no clear D. Trimming left V 0 bases short and J 0 bases short, with 10 bases between. CDR3 size: 16 residues. Germline V gives CDR1 SGHDT, CDR2 YYEEEE. CDR3 sequence reads: CASSLGGLSSYNEQFF. DNA for the CDR3: TGTGCCAGCAGCTTGGGCGGCCTAAGCTCCTACAATGAGCAGTTCTTC.